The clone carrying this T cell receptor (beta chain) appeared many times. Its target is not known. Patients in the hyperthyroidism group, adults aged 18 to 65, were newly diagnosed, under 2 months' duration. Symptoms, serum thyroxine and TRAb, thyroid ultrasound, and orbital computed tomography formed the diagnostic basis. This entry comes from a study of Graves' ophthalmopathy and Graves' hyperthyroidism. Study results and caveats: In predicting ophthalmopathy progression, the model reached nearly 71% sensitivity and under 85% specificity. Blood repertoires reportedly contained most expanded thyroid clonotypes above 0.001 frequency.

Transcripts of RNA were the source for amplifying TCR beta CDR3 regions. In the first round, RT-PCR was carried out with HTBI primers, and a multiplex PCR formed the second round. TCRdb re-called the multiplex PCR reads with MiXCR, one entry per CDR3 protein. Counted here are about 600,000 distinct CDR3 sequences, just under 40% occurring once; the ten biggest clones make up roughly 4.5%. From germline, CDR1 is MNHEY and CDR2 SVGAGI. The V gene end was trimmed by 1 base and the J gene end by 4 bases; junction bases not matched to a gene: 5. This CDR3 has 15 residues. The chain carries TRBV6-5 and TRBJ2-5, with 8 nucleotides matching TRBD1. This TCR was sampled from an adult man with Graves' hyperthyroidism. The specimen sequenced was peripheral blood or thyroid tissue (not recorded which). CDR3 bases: TGTGCCAGCAGTTACTTTGCAGGGGGCAGAGAGACCCAGTACTTC. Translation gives CASSYFAGGRETQYF.